This T cell receptor (beta chain) was observed in a study of response to subunit inactivated influenza vaccine. This clonotype is labeled as medium-sized (0.01 to 0.1%). Antigen: not known. This CDR3 spans 15 amino acids. Germline-derived CDR1 and CDR2 are SQVTM and ANQGSEA. The V end lost 4 bases, the J end lost 2 bases, and 15 bases lay between the germline ends. Study results and caveats: Authors proposed each seasonal influenza vaccination draws in few new T cells.

TCRdb reprocessed the RT-PCR reads with MiXCR, giving one entry per CDR3 protein. The table has more than 700,000 distinct CDR3 sequences, around 21% seen once; the top ten hold roughly a tenth. Specimen: PBMCs from blood, collected approximately 5 days after vaccination. The sequence was collected from a man aged 45-65 years who received an inactivated influenza vaccine. The gene calls are TRBV29-1 and TRBJ2-1; the D gene is possibly TRBD2 (5 bases). Here the CDR3 reads CSVASRLAPYNEQFF. The CDR3 nucleotides are TGCAGCGTTGCATCTCGGCTAGCCCCCTACAATGAGCAGTTCTTC.